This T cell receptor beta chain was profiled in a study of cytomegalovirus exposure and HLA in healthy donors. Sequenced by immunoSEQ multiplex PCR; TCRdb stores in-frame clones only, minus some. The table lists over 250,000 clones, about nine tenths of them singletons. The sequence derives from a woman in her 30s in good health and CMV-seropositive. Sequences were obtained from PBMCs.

CDR3 bases: TGTGCCAGAAGCGCACAAGGCGAGCAGTACTTC. Translation gives CARSAQGEQYF. This chain uses TRBV5-3 with TRBJ2-7; D is undetermined. TRBV5-3 is an ORF, with its function uncertain. V lost 4 bases and J lost 6, with 8 bases in between. The CDR3 sequence is 11 residues long.